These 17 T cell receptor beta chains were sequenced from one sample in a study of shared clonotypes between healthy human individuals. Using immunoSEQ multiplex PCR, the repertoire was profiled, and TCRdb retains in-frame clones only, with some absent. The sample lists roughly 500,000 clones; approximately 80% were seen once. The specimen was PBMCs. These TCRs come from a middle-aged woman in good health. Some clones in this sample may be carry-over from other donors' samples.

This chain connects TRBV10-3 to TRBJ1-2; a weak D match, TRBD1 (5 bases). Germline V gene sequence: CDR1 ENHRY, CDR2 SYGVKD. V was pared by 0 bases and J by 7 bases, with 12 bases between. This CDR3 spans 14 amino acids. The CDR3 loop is CAISESPRGGGYTF. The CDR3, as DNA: TGTGCCATCAGTGAGTCGCCCCGCGGGGGTGGCTACACCTTC.

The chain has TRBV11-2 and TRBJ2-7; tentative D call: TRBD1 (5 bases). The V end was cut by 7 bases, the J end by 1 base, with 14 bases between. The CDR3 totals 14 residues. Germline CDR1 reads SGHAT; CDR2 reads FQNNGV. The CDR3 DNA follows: TGTGCCAGCAACCCCGTGGGGCCGTCCTACGAGCAGTACTTC. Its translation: CASNPVGPSYEQYF. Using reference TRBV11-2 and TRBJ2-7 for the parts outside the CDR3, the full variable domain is EAGVAQSPRYKIIEKRQSVAFWCNPISGHATLYWYQQILGQGPKLLIQFQNNGVVDDSQLPKDRFSAERLKGVDSTLKIQPAKLEDSAVYLCASNPVGPSYEQYFGPGTRLTVT.

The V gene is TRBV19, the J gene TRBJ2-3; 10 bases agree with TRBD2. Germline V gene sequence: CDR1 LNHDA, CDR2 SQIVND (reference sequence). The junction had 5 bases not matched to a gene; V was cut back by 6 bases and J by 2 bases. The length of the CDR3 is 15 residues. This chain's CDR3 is CASRISGRATDTQYF. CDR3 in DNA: TGTGCCAGTAGGATAAGCGGGAGGGCCACAGATACGCAGTATTTT.

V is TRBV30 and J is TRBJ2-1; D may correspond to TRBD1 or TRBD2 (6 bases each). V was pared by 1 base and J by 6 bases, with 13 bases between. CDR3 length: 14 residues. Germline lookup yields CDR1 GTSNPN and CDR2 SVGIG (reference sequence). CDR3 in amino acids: CAWSGDLQGNEQFF. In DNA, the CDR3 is TGTGCCTGGAGTGGGGACTTACAGGGCAATGAGCAGTTCTTC.

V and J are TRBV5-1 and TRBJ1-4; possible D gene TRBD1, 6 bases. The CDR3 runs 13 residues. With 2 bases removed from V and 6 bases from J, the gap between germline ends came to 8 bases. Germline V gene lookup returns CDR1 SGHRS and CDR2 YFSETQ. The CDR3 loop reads CASSFTGYEKLFF. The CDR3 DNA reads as TGCGCCAGCAGCTTTACAGGGTATGAAAAACTGTTTTTT. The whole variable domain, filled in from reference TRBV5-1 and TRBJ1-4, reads KAGVTQTPRYLIKTRGQQVTLSCSPISGHRSVSWYQQTPGQGLQFLFEYFSETQRNKGNFPGRFSGRQFSNSRSEMNVSTLELGDSALYLCASSFTGYEKLFFGSGTQLSVL.

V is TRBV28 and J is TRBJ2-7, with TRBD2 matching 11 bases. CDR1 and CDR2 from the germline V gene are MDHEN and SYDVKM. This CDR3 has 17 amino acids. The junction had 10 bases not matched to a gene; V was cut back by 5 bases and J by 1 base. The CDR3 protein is CASSVTSGRLWSYEQYF. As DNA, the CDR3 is TGTGCCAGCAGTGTAACTAGCGGGAGACTTTGGTCCTACGAGCAGTACTTC. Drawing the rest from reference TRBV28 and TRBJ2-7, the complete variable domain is DVKVTQSSRYLVKRTGEKVFLECVQDMDHENMFWYRQDPGLGLRLIYFSYDVKMKEKGDIPEGYSVSREKKERFSLILESASTNQTSMYLCASSVTSGRLWSYEQYFGPGTRLTVT.

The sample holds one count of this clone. The DNA for the CDR3 is TGTGCCAGCAGCGCGGGAAGGCAATACGAGCAGTACTTC. This translates into CASSAGRQYEQYF. The V call is TRBV28, the J call TRBJ2-7, with D perhaps matching TRBD2 (6 bases). The V and J ends lost 6 bases and 4 bases respectively, with 13 bases between them. The CDR3 contains 13 residues. Germline lookup yields CDR1 MDHEN and CDR2 SYDVKM.

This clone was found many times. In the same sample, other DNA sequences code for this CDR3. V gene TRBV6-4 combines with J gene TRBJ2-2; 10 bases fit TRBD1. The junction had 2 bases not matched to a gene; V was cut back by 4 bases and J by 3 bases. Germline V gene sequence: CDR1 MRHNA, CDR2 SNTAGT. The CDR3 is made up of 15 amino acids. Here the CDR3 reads CASSAGTGDTGELFF. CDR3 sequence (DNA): TGTGCCAGCAGTGCCGGGACAGGGGACACCGGGGAGCTGTTTTTT.

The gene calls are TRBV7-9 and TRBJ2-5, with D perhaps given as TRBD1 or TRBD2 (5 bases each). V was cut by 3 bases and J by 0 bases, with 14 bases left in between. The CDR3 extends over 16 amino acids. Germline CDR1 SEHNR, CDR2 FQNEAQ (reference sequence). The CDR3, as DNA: TGTGCCAGCAGCTTCCGGGACCCGGTAAACCAAGAGACCCAGTACTTC. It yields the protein CASSFRDPVNQETQYF.

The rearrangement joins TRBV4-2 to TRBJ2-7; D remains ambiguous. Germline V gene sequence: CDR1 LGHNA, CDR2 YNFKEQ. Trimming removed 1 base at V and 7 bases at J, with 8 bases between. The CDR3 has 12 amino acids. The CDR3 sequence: CASSQAGREQYF. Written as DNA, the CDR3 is TGTGCCAGCAGCCAAGCAGGACGGGAGCAGTACTTC.

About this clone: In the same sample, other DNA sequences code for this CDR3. In nucleotides, the CDR3 is TGCGCCAGCAGCTTCGGGGACAATCAGCCCCAGCATTTT. This sequence encodes CASSFGDNQPQHF. The V gene is TRBV5-1, the J gene TRBJ1-5, with D hard to call. There are 13 residues in the CDR3. CDR1 is SGHRS, CDR2 YFSETQ, per germline. Trimming removed 2 bases from V and 3 bases from J, with 6 bases in between.

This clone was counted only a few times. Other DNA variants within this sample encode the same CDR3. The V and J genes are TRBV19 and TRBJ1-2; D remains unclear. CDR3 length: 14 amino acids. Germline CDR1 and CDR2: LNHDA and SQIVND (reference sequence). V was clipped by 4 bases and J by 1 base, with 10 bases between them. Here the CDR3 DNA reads TGTGCCAGTAGTACACCGGGCCTTAACTATGGCTACACCTTC. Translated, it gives CASSTPGLNYGYTF.

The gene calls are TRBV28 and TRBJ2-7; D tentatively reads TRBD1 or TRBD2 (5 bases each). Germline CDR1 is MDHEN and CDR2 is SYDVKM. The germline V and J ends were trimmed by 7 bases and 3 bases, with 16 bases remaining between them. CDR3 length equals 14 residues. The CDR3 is CASTPPGRVYEQYF. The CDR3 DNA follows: TGTGCCAGCACTCCTCCAGGGCGGGTCTACGAGCAGTACTTC.

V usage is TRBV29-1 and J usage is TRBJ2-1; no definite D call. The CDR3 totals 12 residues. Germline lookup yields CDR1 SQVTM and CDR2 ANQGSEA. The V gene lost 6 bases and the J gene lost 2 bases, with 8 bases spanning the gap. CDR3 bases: TGCAGCGTCGGGCAGACCTACAATGAGCAGTTCTTC. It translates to CSVGQTYNEQFF.

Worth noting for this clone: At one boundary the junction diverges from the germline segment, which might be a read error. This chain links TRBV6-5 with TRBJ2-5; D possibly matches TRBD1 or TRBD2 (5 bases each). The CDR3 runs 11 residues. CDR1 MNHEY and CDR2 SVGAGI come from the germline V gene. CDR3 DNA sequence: TGTGCCAGCGGGGCTTACGGGACCCCGTACTTC. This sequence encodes CASGAYGTPYF.

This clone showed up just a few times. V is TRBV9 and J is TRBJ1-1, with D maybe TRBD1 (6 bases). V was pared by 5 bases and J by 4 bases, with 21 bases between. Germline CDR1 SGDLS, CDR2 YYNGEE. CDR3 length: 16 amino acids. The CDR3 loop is CASSRGGSLRGTEAFF. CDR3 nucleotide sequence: TGTGCCAGCAGTCGAGGAGGGTCCCTCAGGGGCACTGAAGCTTTCTTT. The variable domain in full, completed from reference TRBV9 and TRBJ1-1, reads DSGVTQTPKHLITATGQRVTLRCSPRSGDLSVYWYQQSLDQGLQFLIQYYNGEERAKGNILERFSAQQFPDLHSELNLSSLELGDSALYFCASSRGGSLRGTEAFFGQGTRLTVV.

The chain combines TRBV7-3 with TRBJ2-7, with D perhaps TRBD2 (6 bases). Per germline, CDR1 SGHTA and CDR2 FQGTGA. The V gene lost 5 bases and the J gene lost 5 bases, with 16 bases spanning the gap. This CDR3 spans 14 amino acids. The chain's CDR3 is CASSRGAWGDEQYF. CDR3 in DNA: TGTGCCAGCAGCCGCGGAGCGTGGGGGGACGAGCAGTACTTC. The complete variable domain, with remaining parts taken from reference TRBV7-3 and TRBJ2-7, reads GAGVSQTPSNKVTEKGKYVELRCDPISGHTALYWYRQSLGQGPEFLIYFQGTGAADDSGLPNDRFFAVRPEGSVSTLKIQRTERGDSAVYLCASSRGAWGDEQYFGPGTRLTVT.